The clone carrying this TCR beta chain was picked up one time. No antigen is known for it. This specimen belongs to a study of cytomegalovirus exposure and HLA in healthy donors. General study results and limits: Researchers catalogued some 160 TCR beta chains as cytomegalovirus-associated. First-cohort TCR clusters tended to co-occur in the 130 or so validation repertoires, a later analysis found. Among TCR sequences, most were rare, though some public TCRs appeared in many donors.

TCRdb keeps only in-frame clones here, not all; method: immunoSEQ multiplex PCR. The sample consists of about 220,000 clones, around 90% of them appearing once. Germline-derived CDR1 and CDR2 are MRHNA and SNTAGT. V was cut by 6 bases and J by 1 base, with 12 bases left in between. The CDR3 is 14 residues long. The receptor was derived from a woman aged 18-29 years in good health and CMV-seronegative. This chain connects TRBV6-4 to TRBJ1-1; D gene unclear. Material: PBMCs. For the CDR3, the DNA is TGTGCCAGCAGGTACTTAATAGCGAACACTGAAGCTTTCTTT. This translates into CASRYLIANTEAFF.